This TCR beta chain was observed in a study of T cell responses to AZD1222 COVID-19 vaccine. Study-wide results and limits: The reported proportion of spike-specific TCRs targeting unmutated variant regions was nearly half. Spike-specific TCR breadth and depth went up after people got two AZD1222 doses.

As for this clone: Its antigen is unknown.

Second doses that came at about 4 or about 12 weeks were put together. Data came from immunoSEQ multiplex PCR; TCRdb stores just in-frame clones and leaves some out. Seen here are some 70,000 clones, 75% to 90% observed once, and the top ten hold roughly 13%. Trimming stripped 0 bases from V and 3 bases from J, with 12 bases between. Germline V gene data show CDR1 as LGHNA and CDR2 as YSLEER. The CDR3 has 16 residues. The receptor's source is an adult who received the AZD1222 COVID-19 vaccine. The material sequenced was peripheral blood, taken 28 days after the second AZD1222 dose. This rearrangement joins TRBV4-3 to TRBJ1-5; unclear D gene. CDR3 coding DNA: TGCGCCAGCAGCCAAGATCTGGGAGACCACAATCAGCCCCAGCATTTT. Encoded protein: CASSQDLGDHNQPQHF.